This is a list of T cell receptor beta chains from one sample in a study of spatial heterogeneity in lung cancer. TCRdb called the 5' RACE reads again in MiXCR, with one record for every CDR3 protein. The sample has fewer than 9,500 distinct CDR3 sequences; about 8.1% are singletons. Here the sequenced sample was lung tumor tissue, taken at surgery. The origin of the receptors is a male donor with early-stage non-small cell lung cancer. CDR3s include the opening cysteine and the closing phenylalanine or tryptophan. D genes are given only for firm matches. Some rows mark clone size as missing; the rest say once, few, many or name a class of expanded clone.

d_gene: -
abundance: many
j_gene: TRBJ2-1
v_gene: TRBV5-8
CDR3aa: CASSLSHRSYNEQFF
CDR3nt: TGTGCCAGCAGCTTGAGCCACAGATCTTACAATGAGCAGTTCTTC

d_gene: -
abundance: many
j_gene: TRBJ2-3
v_gene: TRBV3-1
CDR3aa: CASSQGGSSTDTQYF
CDR3nt: TGTGCCAGCAGCCAAGGGGGCTCCAGCACAGATACGCAGTATTTT

d_gene: -
abundance: medium-sized
j_gene: TRBJ1-2
v_gene: TRBV6-6
CDR3aa: CASSYSLGLQESGYTF
CDR3nt: TGTGCCAGCAGTTACTCTCTGGGACTCCAGGAATCTGGCTACACCTTC

d_gene: -
abundance: many
j_gene: TRBJ1-2
v_gene: TRBV7-8
CDR3aa: CASSIGTGLTGYGYTF
CDR3nt: TGTGCCAGCAGCATCGGAACAGGGTTGACAGGATATGGCTACACCTTC

d_gene: TRBD2
abundance: medium-sized
j_gene: TRBJ2-7
v_gene: TRBV6-5
CDR3aa: CASSYSDLAGGSYEQYF
CDR3nt: TGTGCCAGCAGTTACTCGGACCTAGCGGGAGGTTCCTACGAGCAGTACTTC

d_gene: -
abundance: many
j_gene: TRBJ2-5
v_gene: TRBV4-1
CDR3aa: CASSHARGTQYF
CDR3nt: TGCGCCAGCAGCCACGCCAGAGGGACCCAGTACTTC

d_gene: TRBD2
abundance: many
j_gene: TRBJ2-4
v_gene: TRBV6-2/TRBV6-3
CDR3aa: CASSQPQTSRQYF
CDR3nt: TGTGCCAGCAGTCAACCCCAGACTAGCCGACAGTACTTC

d_gene: TRBD1
abundance: many
j_gene: TRBJ2-2
v_gene: TRBV7-6
CDR3aa: CASSRTGINTGELFF
CDR3nt: TGTGCCAGCAGCAGGACAGGGATAAACACCGGGGAGCTGTTTTTT

d_gene: -
abundance: many
j_gene: TRBJ1-2
v_gene: TRBV7-2
CDR3aa: CASSLEAVNYGYTF
CDR3nt: TGTGCCAGCAGCTTAGAGGCGGTCAACTATGGCTACACCTTC

d_gene: -
abundance: many
j_gene: TRBJ2-5
v_gene: TRBV4-1
CDR3aa: CASSPLGRLKTQYF
CDR3nt: TGCGCCAGCAGCCCACTGGGCAGGTTGAAGACCCAGTACTTC

d_gene: TRBD2
abundance: -
j_gene: TRBJ2-1
v_gene: TRBV6-2/TRBV6-3
CDR3aa: CASSLLAGELNEQFF
CDR3nt: TGTGCCAGCAGCTTATTAGCGGGAGAGTTGAATGAGCAGTTCTTC

d_gene: -
abundance: many
j_gene: TRBJ1-1
v_gene: TRBV20-1
CDR3aa: CSASRDPNTEAFF
CDR3nt: TGCAGTGCTTCCCGGGACCCGAACACTGAAGCTTTCTTT

d_gene: TRBD1
abundance: many
j_gene: TRBJ1-1
v_gene: TRBV11-3
CDR3aa: CASSYGTGGNTEAFF
CDR3nt: TGTGCCAGCAGCTACGGGACAGGGGGAAACACTGAAGCTTTCTTT

d_gene: TRBD1
abundance: many
j_gene: TRBJ1-2
v_gene: TRBV28
CDR3aa: CASRSTGHGYTF
CDR3nt: TGTGCCAGCAGGTCGACAGGGCATGGCTACACCTTC

d_gene: TRBD1
abundance: many
j_gene: TRBJ1-1
v_gene: TRBV18
CDR3aa: CASSLTDRGYTEAFF
CDR3nt: TGTGCCAGCTCACTAACGGACAGGGGGTACACTGAAGCTTTCTTT

d_gene: -
abundance: many
j_gene: TRBJ2-7
v_gene: TRBV28
CDR3aa: CASSSGREQYF
CDR3nt: TGTGCCAGCAGTTCGGGACGTGAGCAGTACTTC

d_gene: -
abundance: medium-sized
j_gene: TRBJ2-1
v_gene: TRBV24-1
CDR3aa: CATAGGPGNEQFF
CDR3nt: TGTGCCACCGCTGGGGGGCCGGGAAATGAGCAGTTCTTC

d_gene: -
abundance: many
j_gene: TRBJ2-7
v_gene: TRBV20-1
CDR3aa: CSASIYDYEQYF
CDR3nt: TGCAGTGCTAGTATTTATGACTACGAGCAGTACTTC

d_gene: TRBD1
abundance: many
j_gene: TRBJ1-2
v_gene: TRBV7-9
CDR3aa: CASRQTGNYGYTF
CDR3nt: TGTGCCAGCAGACAGACAGGGAACTATGGCTACACCTTC

d_gene: -
abundance: many
j_gene: TRBJ2-2
v_gene: TRBV12-3/TRBV12-4
CDR3aa: CASSFHPGYGELFF
CDR3nt: TGTGCCAGCAGTTTCCACCCAGGGTACGGGGAGCTGTTTTTT

d_gene: TRBD1
abundance: many
j_gene: TRBJ2-5
v_gene: TRBV12-3/TRBV12-4
CDR3aa: CASRDRVQQETQYF
CDR3nt: TGTGCCAGCAGGGACAGGGTTCAACAAGAGACCCAGTACTTC

d_gene: -
abundance: many
j_gene: TRBJ2-1
v_gene: TRBV5-1
CDR3aa: CASSLGNSYNEQFF
CDR3nt: TGCGCCAGCAGCTTGGGGAACTCCTACAATGAGCAGTTCTTC